This T cell receptor beta chain was observed in a study of cytomegalovirus exposure and HLA in healthy donors. General observations from the study: A prior analysis recorded that most TCR beta V segments were productive about 87% or about 30% of the time. Beyond CMV serostatus, there was no information to go on about immune exposure. Sequencing likely produced, as an artifact, a cluster of highly shared sequence variants.

Germline CDR1 and CDR2: MNHNS and SASEGT. Trimming shortened V by 5 bases and J by 2 bases, and 9 bases separated the two germline ends. The length of the CDR3 is 13 residues. Primers included in the PCR were 60 Vbeta and 13 Jbeta primers. The assay was immunoSEQ multiplex PCR, and TCRdb's table has in-frame clones only and misses some. The sample consists of about 170,000 clones, approximately 80% of them appearing once. Those who donated were healthy bone marrow donors. Notes on this clone: Its specificity is unknown.

The TCR originated in a woman between 18 and 30 years old in good health and CMV-seronegative. V gene TRBV6-1 combines with J gene TRBJ1-1; the D is unclear. Sequences were obtained from PBMCs. CDR3 in amino acids: CASSMRFNTEAFF. CDR3 bases: TGTGCCAGCAGTATGAGGTTCAACACTGAAGCTTTCTTT.